Listed here are 22 T cell receptor beta chains from one sample, sequenced in a study of shared clonotypes between healthy human individuals. Naive-designated CD8 cells lacked CD45RO, were positively enriched for CCR7, and omitted terminally differentiated effector memory CD45RA+ cells. Sequencing was performed with immunoSEQ multiplex PCR; in TCRdb, only in-frame clones are kept and a portion is missing. This table holds around 2,100,000 clones, over 85% found once. Sequences were obtained from naive CD8+ T cells sorted from blood. The receptors were sampled from a man between 18 and 35 years old in good health.

V usage is TRBV12-5 and J usage is TRBJ2-5; D is tentatively TRBD1 or TRBD2 (5 bases each). Per the germline V gene, CDR1 is LGHNT and CDR2 is FRNRAP. The CDR3 is 17 residues long. The V and J ends lost 1 base and 0 bases respectively, with 15 bases between them. The CDR3, as DNA: TGTGCTAGTGGTTTGGACCCCGCCGGGACGTACCAAGAGACCCAGTACTTC. This encodes CASGLDPAGTYQETQYF.

This clone was seen more than once but under ten times. V usage is TRBV6-5 and J usage is TRBJ2-2; 7 bases fit TRBD2. The J segment lost 6 bases and the V segment lost 6 bases, leaving 4 bases of the junction unmatched. The germline V gene encodes CDR1 MNHEY and CDR2 SVGAGI. The CDR3 is made up of 13 amino acids. The CDR3 loop reads CASSPGLAGELFF. Here the CDR3 DNA reads TGTGCCAGCAGCCCCGGACTAGCCGGGGAGCTGTTTTTT.

The genes are TRBV11-2 and TRBJ2-7; TRBD1 matches 10 bases. Germline V gene data show CDR1 as SGHAT and CDR2 as FQNNGV. Losses at the gene ends were 3 bases for V and 5 bases for J; bases not matched to a gene: 10. This CDR3 region has 16 residues. The CDR3 is CASSFPGDRGIHEQYF. The CDR3 nucleotides read TGTGCCAGCAGCTTTCCTGGGGACAGGGGAATCCACGAGCAGTACTTC. Supplemented by reference TRBV11-2 and TRBJ2-7, the full variable domain reads EAGVAQSPRYKIIEKRQSVAFWCNPISGHATLYWYQQILGQGPKLLIQFQNNGVVDDSQLPKDRFSAERLKGVDSTLKIQPAKLEDSAVYLCASSFPGDRGIHEQYFGPGTRLTVT.

A single count supports this clone. The DNA for the CDR3 is TGTGCCAGTAATTCCGGTACGGATAATTCACCCCTCCACTTT. Translation: CASNSGTDNSPLHF. The chain joins TRBV19 to TRBJ1-6; D uncertain. The ends were cut back, 7 bases at V and 5 bases at J, with 12 bases in the middle. Looked up from germline, CDR1 is LNHDA and CDR2 is SQIVND (reference sequence). The CDR3 length is 14 residues.

Points on this clone: Other DNA sequences in this sample translate to the same CDR3. The V call is TRBV9, the J call TRBJ2-2, with D perhaps matching TRBD2 (5 bases). V lost 0 bases to trimming and J lost 3 bases, with 9 bases between them. The CDR3 totals 15 residues. Germline values: CDR1 SGDLS, CDR2 YYNGEE. The CDR3 DNA reads TGTGCCAGCAGCGTAGGGGGTAGCGACACCGGGGAGCTGTTTTTT. This translates into CASSVGGSDTGELFF. The full variable domain, its missing parts supplied by reference TRBV9 and TRBJ2-2, is DSGVTQTPKHLITATGQRVTLRCSPRSGDLSVYWYQQSLDQGLQFLIQYYNGEERAKGNILERFSAQQFPDLHSELNLSSLELGDSALYFCASSVGGSDTGELFFGEGSRLTVL.

V usage is TRBV25-1 and J usage is TRBJ2-1; D gene uncertain. V was cut by 2 bases and J by 5 bases, with 19 bases left in between. The CDR3 has 17 amino acids. Germline V gene sequence: CDR1 MGHDK, CDR2 SYGVNS. CDR3 protein: CASSEGRTLIYHNEQFF. The CDR3 nucleotides read TGTGCCAGCAGTGAAGGAAGGACCCTAATTTACCACAATGAGCAGTTCTTC.

The genes are TRBV11-3 and TRBJ2-1, with TRBD1 identical over 12 bases. V lost 6 bases to trimming and J lost 0 bases; unmatched junction nucleotides: 12. The CDR3 totals 19 residues. Germline-derived CDR1 and CDR2 are SGHNT and YENEEA. CDR3 region: CASSLRVGQGAPSYNEQFF. The CDR3 DNA is TGTGCCAGCAGTCTTAGAGTGGGACAGGGGGCTCCCTCCTACAATGAGCAGTTCTTC.

This clone has a handful of counts. This chain links TRBV27 with TRBJ1-5; D might be TRBD1 (6 bases). The V gene's germline CDR1 is MNHEY and CDR2 SMNVEV (reference sequence). V lost 5 bases and J lost 5, with 13 bases in between. The CDR3 length is 14 residues. The CDR3 spells CASSQQGADQPQHF. The CDR3 nucleotides read TGTGCCAGCAGTCAACAGGGCGCCGATCAGCCCCAGCATTTT.

This chain joins TRBV5-5 and TRBJ2-1, with TRBD1 as a possible D gene (6 bases). The germline CDR1 and CDR2 sequences are SGHKS and YYEKEE (reference sequence). This CDR3 comprises 12 residues. The V end lost 6 bases, the J end lost 9 bases, and 13 bases lay between the germline ends. The CDR3 nucleotides are TGTGCCAGCACCCTACTAGGGGGTGAGCAGTTCTTC. Protein sequence: CASTLLGGEQFF. The full variable domain, with the rest looked up from reference TRBV5-5 and TRBJ2-1, is DAGVTQSPTHLIKTRGQQVTLRCSPISGHKSVSWYQQVLGQGPQFIFQYYEKEERGRGNFPDRFSARQFPNYSSELNVNALLLGDSALYLCASTLLGGEQFFGPGTRLTVL.

This rearrangement joins TRBV5-1 to TRBJ2-7, with 7 nucleotides matching TRBD1. Trimming took 3 bases from V and 5 from J; bases not matched to a gene: 8. Germline CDR1 and CDR2: SGHRS and YFSETQ. The CDR3 sequence is 14 residues long. This CDR3 reads CASSSGTVVDEQYF. CDR3 coding DNA: TGCGCCAGCAGCTCCGGGACAGTCGTGGACGAGCAGTACTTC.

The chain is built from TRBV9 and TRBJ2-7; no reliable D call. Trimming shortened V by 0 bases and J by 2 bases, and 12 bases separated the two germline ends. Germline loops: CDR1 SGDLS, CDR2 YYNGEE. This CDR3 is 15 amino acids long. CDR3 protein: CASSVGAHLAYEQYF. Written as DNA, the CDR3 is TGTGCCAGCAGCGTAGGGGCACACCTTGCCTACGAGCAGTACTTC.

The chain uses TRBV7-9 and TRBJ2-5; a possible D gene is TRBD2 (6 bases). The CDR3 sequence is 14 residues long. V lost 2 bases, J lost 5 bases, and 12 bases lay in between. The V gene's germline CDR1 is SEHNR and CDR2 FQNEAQ (reference sequence). Written as DNA, the CDR3 is TGTGCCAGCAGCTTAACGGGGGATTGGGAGACCCAGTACTTC. It encodes CASSLTGDWETQYF.

In regard to this clone: This CDR3 is also generated by other DNA sequences in the sample. The V gene is TRBV5-1, the J gene TRBJ2-3, with 7 bases aligning to TRBD1. V was clipped by 1 base and J by 4 bases; unmatched bases: 3. In germline, CDR1 is SGHRS, CDR2 YFSETQ. This CDR3 region has 14 residues. CDR3 region: CASSLRGLADTQYF. In nucleotides, the CDR3 is TGCGCCAGCAGCTTGAGGGGGCTCGCAGATACGCAGTATTTT.

This chain links TRBV9 with TRBJ2-7; D is unresolved. V lost 3 bases, J lost 9 bases, and 13 bases lay in between. The CDR3 runs 12 residues. Germline lookup yields CDR1 SGDLS and CDR2 YYNGEE. The DNA for the CDR3 is TGTGCCAGCAGCGGCCAGGACCCTCGGCAGTACTTC. Translation gives CASSGQDPRQYF.

The CDR3 DNA is TGTGCCACCAGCAGCAAGGGGCCCCCCTCCATGAACACTGAAGCTTTCTTT. This translates into CATSSKGPPSMNTEAFF. The gene calls are TRBV15 and TRBJ1-1, with D perhaps TRBD1 (5 bases). Trimming took 3 bases from V and 0 from J, leaving 17 bases between them. CDR3 length: 17 amino acids. CDR1 LNHNV and CDR2 YYDKDF come from the germline V gene (reference sequence).

The chain links TRBV27 to TRBJ2-7; 8 nucleotides agree with TRBD1. Germline CDR1 and CDR2: MNHEY and SMNVEV (reference sequence). This CDR3 region has 13 residues. Trimming at V came to 8 bases and at J to 4 bases, leaving 7 bases not matched to a gene. CDR3 loop: CASGWTGSYEQYF. For the CDR3, the DNA is TGTGCCAGCGGCTGGACAGGGTCGTACGAGCAGTACTTC.

The V gene is TRBV9, the J gene TRBJ2-5; TRBD1 matches at 8 bases. The V and J ends lost 2 bases and 2 bases, in that order; junction bases with no gene match: 5. Germline assignment: CDR1 SGDLS and CDR2 YYNGEE. There are 15 residues in the CDR3. The CDR3 DNA reads TGTGCCAGCAGCGTCCAGGGGGCTCTGCAAGAGACCCAGTACTTC. Protein: CASSVQGALQETQYF.

In its sample, this clone was seen once. The chain couples TRBV7-2 to TRBJ2-1; the match to TRBD2 covers 11 bases. Germline values: CDR1 SGHTA, CDR2 FQGNSA. There are 17 residues in the CDR3. V was pared by 1 base and J by 8 bases, with 10 bases of the junction left unmatched. The CDR3 here is CASSLVSGGALLDEQFF. The CDR3 bases are TGTGCCAGCAGCTTAGTTAGCGGGGGGGCCCTTTTGGATGAGCAGTTCTTC.

The chain couples TRBV29-1 to TRBJ2-3; D may be TRBD1 or TRBD2 (6 bases each). This CDR3 has 15 residues. Trimming removed 7 bases from V and 4 bases from J, with 21 bases in between. Germline assignment: CDR1 SQVTM and CDR2 ANQGSEA. The CDR3 reads CSALAGTGAADTQYF. As DNA, the CDR3 is TGCAGCGCCCTAGCAGGGACGGGGGCAGCAGATACGCAGTATTTT.

The rearrangement joins TRBV5-4 to TRBJ1-1; D unclear. Trimming took 4 bases from V and 4 from J, leaving 17 bases between them. Per the germline V gene, CDR1 is SGHNT and CDR2 is YYREEE (reference sequence). CDR3 length equals 15 residues. CDR3 sequence: CASSPDGGRPTEAFF. Here the CDR3 DNA reads TGTGCCAGCAGCCCAGACGGCGGACGTCCCACTGAAGCTTTCTTT.

The rearrangement links TRBV6-5 to TRBJ2-1; D remains unclear. The V gene lost 4 bases and the J gene lost 4 bases, with 5 bases spanning the gap. CDR1 MNHEY and CDR2 SVGAGI come from the germline V gene. This CDR3 is 12 amino acids long. The chain's CDR3 is CASSSGYNEQFF. The CDR3 DNA is TGTGCCAGCAGTTCCGGATACAATGAGCAGTTCTTC.

The chain couples TRBV27 to TRBJ2-5; D is possibly TRBD1 (8 bases). The CDR3 has 15 residues. The V end was cut by 5 bases, the J end by 5 bases, with 18 bases between. Germline lookup yields CDR1 MNHEY and CDR2 SMNVEV (reference sequence). CDR3: CASSATAGDRETQYF. In DNA, the CDR3 is TGTGCCAGCAGTGCCACGGCGGGGGACAGGGAGACCCAGTACTTC.